Listed below are T cell receptor beta chains from one sample, sequenced in a study of T cell repertoires in cytomegalovirus infection. TCRdb reanalysed the reads using MiXCR and keeps one entry per CDR3 protein. Here the sample spans 830,000 or so distinct CDR3 sequences, approximately 32% being singletons. The antigens of these receptors remain unknown. Source: cultured CD8+ T cells from PBMCs, taken from culture after CMV antigen stimulation. The receptor set was obtained from a human donor in good health (CMV status not recorded). Some clones in this sample may be carry-over from other donors' samples. The CDR3 runs from the conserved cysteine through the conserved F or W. A D gene is named only where the DNA matches it firmly. Only part of the rows carry a size: once, few, many, or a class if the clone is expanded.

CDR3aa: CASSVLRDRGTEAFF
CDR3nt: TGTGCCAGTAGTGTGCTCCGGGACAGAGGCACTGAAGCTTTCTTT
abundance: few
v_gene: TRBV19
j_gene: TRBJ1-1
d_gene: TRBD1

CDR3aa: CASSDRGLHPRNTIYF
CDR3nt: TGTGCCAGCTCGGACAGGGGGCTCCACCCTAGAAACACCATATATTTT
abundance: -
v_gene: TRBV19
j_gene: TRBJ1-3
d_gene: TRBD1

CDR3aa: CASSAPNEGETQYF
CDR3nt: TGTGCCAGCAGCGCTCCTAATGAGGGAGAGACCCAGTACTTC
abundance: -
v_gene: TRBV2
j_gene: TRBJ2-5
d_gene: -

CDR3aa: CASSRGDGTEAFF
CDR3nt: TGTGCCAGCAGCCGGGGGGACGGAACTGAAGCTTTCTTT
abundance: few
v_gene: TRBV4-2
j_gene: TRBJ1-1
d_gene: -

CDR3aa: CASSPPWGTTNEKLFF
CDR3nt: TGTGCCAGCAGCCCCCCCTGGGGTACCACTAATGAAAAACTGTTTTTT
abundance: -
v_gene: TRBV7-8
j_gene: TRBJ1-4
d_gene: -

CDR3aa: CASRPQTGSTDTQYF
CDR3nt: TGTGCCAGCAGACCTCAGACAGGCTCCACAGATACGCAGTATTTT
abundance: -
v_gene: TRBV6-1
j_gene: TRBJ2-3
d_gene: -

CDR3aa: CASSSTQGEETQYF
CDR3nt: TGTGCCAGCAGCTCAACACAGGGAGAAGAGACCCAGTACTTC
abundance: many
v_gene: TRBV7-9
j_gene: TRBJ2-5
d_gene: -

CDR3aa: CASSSRRDRGLGTEAFF
CDR3nt: TGTGCCAGTAGTTCTCGACGGGACAGGGGGCTGGGCACTGAAGCTTTCTTT
abundance: -
v_gene: TRBV19
j_gene: TRBJ1-1
d_gene: TRBD1

CDR3aa: CASGGGGGRVNTEAFF
CDR3nt: TGTGCCAGCGGGGGGGGCGGGGGGCGCGTGAACACTGAAGCTTTCTTT
abundance: -
v_gene: TRBV7-6
j_gene: TRBJ1-1
d_gene: -

CDR3aa: CASSLPLAGDQETQYF
CDR3nt: TGCGCCAGCAGCTTGCCCCTAGCGGGGGACCAAGAGACCCAGTACTTC
abundance: -
v_gene: TRBV5-1
j_gene: TRBJ2-5
d_gene: TRBD2

CDR3aa: CASSFPPRWEQFF
CDR3nt: TGTGCCAGCAGTTTCCCCCCTCGGTGGGAGCAGTTCTTC
abundance: -
v_gene: TRBV12-3/TRBV12-4
j_gene: TRBJ2-1
d_gene: -

CDR3aa: CASSFSAGMTNEKLFF
CDR3nt: TGTGCCAGCAGTTTTAGTGCGGGGATGACTAATGAAAAACTGTTTTTT
abundance: few
v_gene: TRBV27
j_gene: TRBJ1-4
d_gene: -

CDR3aa: CASNHDGRFLWQPQHF
CDR3nt: TGTGCCAGCAACCATGATGGAAGGTTCCTTTGGCAGCCCCAGCATTTT
abundance: -
v_gene: TRBV2
j_gene: TRBJ1-5
d_gene: -

CDR3aa: CASSYLTGDYEQYF
CDR3nt: TGTGCCAGCAGTTACCTTACTGGGGACTACGAGCAGTACTTC
abundance: few
v_gene: TRBV6-6
j_gene: TRBJ2-7
d_gene: -

CDR3aa: CASSPAGITGELFF
CDR3nt: TGTGCCAGCAGCCCCGCAGGTATCACCGGGGAGCTGTTTTTT
abundance: -
v_gene: TRBV12-3/TRBV12-4
j_gene: TRBJ2-2
d_gene: -

CDR3aa: CSATSGTYNSPLHF
CDR3nt: TGCAGTGCTACCTCAGGGACGTATAATTCACCCCTCCACTTT
abundance: many
v_gene: TRBV20-1
j_gene: TRBJ1-6
d_gene: -

CDR3aa: CASSERSQAYGYTF
CDR3nt: TGTGCCAGCAGCGAGCGAAGCCAGGCCTATGGCTACACCTTC
abundance: many
v_gene: TRBV7-2
j_gene: TRBJ1-2
d_gene: -

CDR3aa: CASSRLAVPTDTQYF
CDR3nt: TGTGCCAGCAGCAGACTAGCGGTGCCCACAGATACGCAGTATTTT
abundance: few
v_gene: TRBV27
j_gene: TRBJ2-3
d_gene: TRBD2

CDR3aa: CASSPGTFSYNEQFF
CDR3nt: TGTGCCAGCAGCCCCGGGACATTTTCCTACAATGAGCAGTTCTTC
abundance: -
v_gene: TRBV3-1
j_gene: TRBJ2-1
d_gene: -

CDR3aa: CASSSTDRAYGYTF
CDR3nt: TGTGCCAGCAGTTCCACGGACAGGGCCTATGGCTACACCTTC
abundance: few
v_gene: TRBV27
j_gene: TRBJ1-2
d_gene: TRBD1

CDR3aa: CASSYSAGGNNEQFF
CDR3nt: TGTGCCAGCAGTTACTCGGCGGGGGGCAACAATGAGCAGTTCTTC
abundance: -
v_gene: TRBV6-5
j_gene: TRBJ2-1
d_gene: TRBD2

CDR3aa: CASSYTEGQPQHF
CDR3nt: TGTGCCAGCAGTTATACTGAGGGTCAGCCCCAGCATTTT
abundance: -
v_gene: TRBV6-2/TRBV6-3
j_gene: TRBJ1-5
d_gene: -

CDR3aa: CATSDSDRPEQFF
CDR3nt: TGTGCCACCAGTGACTCGGACAGGCCTGAGCAGTTCTTC
abundance: -
v_gene: TRBV24-1
j_gene: TRBJ2-1
d_gene: TRBD1

CDR3aa: CASSFGLAGVYNEQFF
CDR3nt: TGTGCCAGCAGCTTTGGACTAGCGGGGGTCTACAATGAGCAGTTCTTC
abundance: many
v_gene: TRBV7-2
j_gene: TRBJ2-1
d_gene: TRBD2

CDR3aa: CATRRAGANTEAFF
CDR3nt: TGTGCCACGCGGCGGGCAGGGGCCAACACTGAAGCTTTCTTT
abundance: -
v_gene: TRBV15
j_gene: TRBJ1-1
d_gene: -

CDR3aa: CAISEAQRGTRF
CDR3nt: TGTGCCATCAGTGAAGCCCAGCGGGGAACGAGGTTC
abundance: few
v_gene: TRBV10-3
j_gene: TRBJ2-7
d_gene: TRBD2

CDR3aa: CASSPLRAGNEQFF
CDR3nt: TGTGCCAGCAGCCCTCTTCGCGCTGGCAATGAGCAGTTCTTC
abundance: -
v_gene: TRBV9
j_gene: TRBJ2-1
d_gene: -

CDR3aa: CASSFYTGTNTGELFF
CDR3nt: TGTGCCAGCAGTTTTTACACAGGAACGAACACCGGGGAGCTGTTTTTT
abundance: many
v_gene: TRBV12-3/TRBV12-4
j_gene: TRBJ2-2
d_gene: -

CDR3aa: CASSSQDGSYEQYF
CDR3nt: TGTGCCAGCAGCTCTCAGGACGGAAGCTACGAGCAGTACTTC
abundance: many
v_gene: TRBV7-6
j_gene: TRBJ2-7
d_gene: -

CDR3aa: CASSLGYRTAEQPQHF
CDR3nt: TGTGCCAGCAGCTTGGGATATCGGACGGCCGAACAGCCCCAGCATTTT
abundance: -
v_gene: TRBV5-8
j_gene: TRBJ1-5
d_gene: -

CDR3aa: CASSQGGNGYTF
CDR3nt: TGTGCCAGCAGCCAAGGAGGGAATGGCTACACCTTC
abundance: once
v_gene: TRBV4-2
j_gene: TRBJ1-2
d_gene: -

CDR3aa: CASMRQGIKFF
CDR3nt: TGTGCCAGCATGCGACAGGGAATAAAATTCTTC
abundance: many
v_gene: TRBV7-2
j_gene: TRBJ2-1
d_gene: TRBD1

CDR3aa: CASSLGGFNYGYTF
CDR3nt: TGTGCCAGCAGTTTAGGGGGCTTCAACTATGGCTACACCTTC
abundance: -
v_gene: TRBV27
j_gene: TRBJ1-2
d_gene: -

CDR3aa: CASSGRGLMVLFF
CDR3nt: TGTGCCAGCAGTGGCCGGGGCCTTATGGTCCTGTTTTTT
abundance: -
v_gene: TRBV12-3/TRBV12-4
j_gene: TRBJ1-4
d_gene: -

CDR3aa: CASSSRDRGLNNEKLFF
CDR3nt: TGTGCCAGCAGTTCACGGGACAGGGGGCTCAATAATGAAAAACTGTTTTTT
abundance: few
v_gene: TRBV28
j_gene: TRBJ1-4
d_gene: TRBD1

CDR3aa: CASRARTEAFF
CDR3nt: TGTGCCAGCAGAGCCCGTACTGAAGCTTTCTTT
abundance: -
v_gene: TRBV2
j_gene: TRBJ1-1
d_gene: -

CDR3aa: CASTPSVGNYGYTF
CDR3nt: TGTGCCAGTACCCCATCGGTGGGGAATTATGGCTACACCTTC
abundance: -
v_gene: TRBV19
j_gene: TRBJ1-2
d_gene: -

CDR3aa: CATSSVGEQFF
CDR3nt: TGTGCCACCAGCAGTGTCGGCGAGCAGTTCTTC
abundance: -
v_gene: TRBV15
j_gene: TRBJ2-1
d_gene: -

CDR3aa: CASSLSRRNTEAFF
CDR3nt: TGTGCCAGCAGTTTATCCAGGAGAAACACTGAAGCTTTCTTT
abundance: few
v_gene: TRBV27
j_gene: TRBJ1-1
d_gene: -

CDR3aa: CASSLGQGDLSQYF
CDR3nt: TGTGCCAGCAGTTTAGGTCAGGGGGACTTGTCCCAGTACTTC
abundance: few
v_gene: TRBV27
j_gene: TRBJ2-5
d_gene: -

CDR3aa: CASSPTGGNYEQYF
CDR3nt: TGTGCCAGCAGCCCGACAGGGGGGAACTACGAGCAGTACTTC
abundance: -
v_gene: TRBV7-6
j_gene: TRBJ2-7
d_gene: TRBD1

CDR3aa: CASNQGRNYGYTF
CDR3nt: TGTGCCAGCAACCAAGGGCGAAACTATGGCTACACCTTC
abundance: -
v_gene: TRBV14
j_gene: TRBJ1-2
d_gene: -

CDR3aa: CASSWGAGEVTDTQYF
CDR3nt: TGTGCCAGCAGCTGGGGAGCGGGGGAAGTAACAGATACGCAGTATTTT
abundance: -
v_gene: TRBV11-2
j_gene: TRBJ2-3
d_gene: TRBD2

CDR3aa: CASSPNRESEGNTEAFF
CDR3nt: TGTGCCAGCAGCCCTAACAGGGAAAGCGAAGGGAACACTGAAGCTTTCTTT
abundance: few
v_gene: TRBV7-9
j_gene: TRBJ1-1
d_gene: -

CDR3aa: CASSLRTGTYNEQFF
CDR3nt: TGTGCCAGCAGTTTGAGGACAGGAACCTACAATGAGCAGTTCTTT
abundance: -
v_gene: TRBV27
j_gene: TRBJ2-1
d_gene: TRBD1

CDR3aa: CASSYSTGRTDNYGYTF
CDR3nt: TGTGCCAGCAGTTACTCAACGGGCAGGACAGACAACTATGGCTACACCTTC
abundance: -
v_gene: TRBV6-5
j_gene: TRBJ1-2
d_gene: -

CDR3aa: CATAGQGVDEQFF
CDR3nt: TGTGCCACCGCAGGACAGGGGGTGGATGAGCAGTTCTTC
abundance: -
v_gene: TRBV15
j_gene: TRBJ2-1
d_gene: TRBD1

CDR3aa: CASSEEIPIAGGGFQETQYF
CDR3nt: TGTGCCAGCAGTGAAGAGATCCCGATAGCGGGGGGTGGATTTCAAGAGACCCAGTACTTC
abundance: few
v_gene: TRBV6-1
j_gene: TRBJ2-5
d_gene: TRBD2

CDR3aa: CASSQGTANTGELFF
CDR3nt: TGTGCCAGCAGCCAAGGGACCGCGAACACCGGGGAGCTGTTTTTT
abundance: -
v_gene: TRBV7-9
j_gene: TRBJ2-2
d_gene: -

CDR3aa: CATSPTLEQPQHF
CDR3nt: TGTGCCACCAGCCCGACATTGGAACAGCCCCAGCATTTT
abundance: -
v_gene: TRBV15
j_gene: TRBJ1-5
d_gene: -

CDR3aa: CASSRSGNTIYF
CDR3nt: TGTGCCAGCAGTCGCTCTGGAAACACCATATATTTT
abundance: few
v_gene: TRBV14
j_gene: TRBJ1-3
d_gene: -

CDR3aa: CASSAQGTGSSYNEQFF
CDR3nt: TGCGCCAGCAGCGCGCAAGGGACGGGGAGCTCCTACAATGAGCAGTTCTTC
abundance: -
v_gene: TRBV4-3
j_gene: TRBJ2-1
d_gene: -

CDR3aa: CATLPGGGENQPQHF
CDR3nt: TGTGCCACCCTACCTGGAGGGGGCGAAAATCAGCCCCAGCATTTT
abundance: -
v_gene: TRBV6-1
j_gene: TRBJ1-5
d_gene: TRBD1

CDR3aa: CANSQGRSTDTQYF
CDR3nt: TGTGCCAACAGCCAGGGGCGGAGCACAGATACGCAGTATTTT
abundance: -
v_gene: TRBV7-6
j_gene: TRBJ2-3
d_gene: -

CDR3aa: CASTVGGLNTGELFF
CDR3nt: TGTGCCAGTACAGTAGGTGGTTTGAACACCGGGGAGCTGTTTTTT
abundance: -
v_gene: TRBV7-9
j_gene: TRBJ2-2
d_gene: -